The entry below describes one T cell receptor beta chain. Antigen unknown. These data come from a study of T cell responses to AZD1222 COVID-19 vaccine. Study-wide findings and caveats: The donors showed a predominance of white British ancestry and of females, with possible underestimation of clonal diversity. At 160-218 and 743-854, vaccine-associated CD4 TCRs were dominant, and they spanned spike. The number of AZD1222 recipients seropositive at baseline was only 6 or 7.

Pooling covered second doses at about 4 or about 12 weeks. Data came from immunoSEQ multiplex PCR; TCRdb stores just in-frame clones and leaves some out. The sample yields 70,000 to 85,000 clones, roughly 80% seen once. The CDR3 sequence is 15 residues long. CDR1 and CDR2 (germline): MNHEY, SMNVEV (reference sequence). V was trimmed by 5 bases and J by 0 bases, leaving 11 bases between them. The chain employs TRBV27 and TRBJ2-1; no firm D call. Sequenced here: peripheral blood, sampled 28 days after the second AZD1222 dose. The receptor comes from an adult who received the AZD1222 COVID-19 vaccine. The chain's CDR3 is CASSPTVSSYNEQFF. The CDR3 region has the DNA TGTGCCAGCAGTCCCACCGTCAGCTCCTACAATGAGCAGTTCTTC.